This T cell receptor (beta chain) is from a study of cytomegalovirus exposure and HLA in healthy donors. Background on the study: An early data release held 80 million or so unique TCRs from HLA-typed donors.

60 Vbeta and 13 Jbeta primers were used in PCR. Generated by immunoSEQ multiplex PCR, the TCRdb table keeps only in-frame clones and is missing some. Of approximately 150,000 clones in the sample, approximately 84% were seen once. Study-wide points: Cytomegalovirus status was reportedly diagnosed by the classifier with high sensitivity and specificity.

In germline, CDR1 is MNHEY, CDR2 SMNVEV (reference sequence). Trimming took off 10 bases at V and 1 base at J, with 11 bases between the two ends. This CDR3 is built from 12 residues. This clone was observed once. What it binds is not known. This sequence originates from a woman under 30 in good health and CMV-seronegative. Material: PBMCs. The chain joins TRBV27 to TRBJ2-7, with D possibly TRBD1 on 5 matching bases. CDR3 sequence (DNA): TGTGCCATCCCCCGACAGTCCTACGAGCAGTACTTC. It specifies CAIPRQSYEQYF.